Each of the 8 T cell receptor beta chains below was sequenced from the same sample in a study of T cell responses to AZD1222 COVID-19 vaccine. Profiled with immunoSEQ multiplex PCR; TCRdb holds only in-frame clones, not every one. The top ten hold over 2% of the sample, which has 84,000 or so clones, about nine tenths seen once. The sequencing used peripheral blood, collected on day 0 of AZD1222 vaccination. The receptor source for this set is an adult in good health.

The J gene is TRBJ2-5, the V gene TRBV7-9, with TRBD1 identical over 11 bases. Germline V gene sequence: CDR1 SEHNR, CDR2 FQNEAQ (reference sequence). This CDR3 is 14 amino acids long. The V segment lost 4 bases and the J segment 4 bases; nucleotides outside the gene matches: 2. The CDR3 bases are TGTGCCAGCAGCTCTGGGACAGGGGGAGAGACCCAGTACTTC. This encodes CASSSGTGGETQYF.

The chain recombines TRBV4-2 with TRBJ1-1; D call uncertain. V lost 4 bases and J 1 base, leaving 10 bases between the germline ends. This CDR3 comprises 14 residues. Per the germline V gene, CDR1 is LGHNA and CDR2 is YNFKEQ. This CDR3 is CASSPQRSNTEAFF. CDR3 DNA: TGTGCCAGCAGCCCACAGAGGTCGAACACTGAAGCTTTCTTT.

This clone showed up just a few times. As DNA, the CDR3 is TGTGCCAGTACCACACTGGTTGGTGGAAACACCATATATTTT. It yields the protein CASTTLVGGNTIYF. The chain carries TRBV19 and TRBJ1-3; D ambiguous. The CDR3 covers 14 residues. V was pared by 7 bases and J by 3 bases, with 13 bases between. Germline V lookup: CDR1 LNHDA, CDR2 SQIVND (reference sequence).

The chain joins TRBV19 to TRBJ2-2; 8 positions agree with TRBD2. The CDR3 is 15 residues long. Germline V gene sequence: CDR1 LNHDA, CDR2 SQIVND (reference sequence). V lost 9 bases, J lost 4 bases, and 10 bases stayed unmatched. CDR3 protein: CASTRDRGGTGELFF. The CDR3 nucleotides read TGTGCCAGCACAAGGGATCGGGGGGGCACCGGGGAGCTGTTTTTT.

The CDR3 is CASSIDGLGRASNEQFF. Written as DNA, the CDR3 is TGTGCCAGTAGTATAGATGGTTTAGGGAGGGCCAGTAATGAGCAGTTCTTC. This chain joins TRBV19 and TRBJ2-1, with TRBD2 matching 7 bases. V lost 0 bases and J lost 7; bases outside the gene matches: 12. The CDR3 contains 17 residues. CDR1 is LNHDA, CDR2 SQIVND, per germline (reference sequence).

Here the CDR3 reads CASSPGTSYEQFF. DNA of the CDR3: TGTGCCAGCAGTCCCGGGACTAGCTATGAGCAGTTCTTC. This chain uses TRBV12-3 or TRBV12-4 with TRBJ2-1; 9 bases line up with TRBD2. This CDR3 has 13 residues. V was clipped by 5 bases and J by 8 bases; unmatched bases: 4.

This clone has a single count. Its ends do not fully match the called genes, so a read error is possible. In DNA, the CDR3 is TGTGCCAGCAGCTTATCCGGGGGATTTGGCTACACCTTC. Protein product: CASSLSGGFGYTF. The chain is built from TRBV27 and TRBJ1-2, with D possibly matching TRBD1 (5 bases). The CDR3 consists of 13 residues. From germline, CDR1 is MNHEY and CDR2 SMNVEV (reference sequence).

For the CDR3, the DNA is TGTGCCACTTCATTAGCGGGGGGGGATACGCAGTATTTT. Encoded protein: CATSLAGGDTQYF. The V and J genes are TRBV19 and TRBJ2-3, with 11 positions matching TRBD2. The CDR3 spans 13 residues. Germline lookup yields CDR1 LNHDA and CDR2 SQIVND (reference sequence). V trimming: 10 bases; J trimming: 6 bases; junction bases outside the gene matches: 6. The whole variable domain, remainder taken from reference TRBV19 and TRBJ2-3, is DGGITQSPKYLFRKEGQNVTLSCEQNLNHDAMYWYRQDPGQGLRLIYYSQIVNDFQKGDIAEGYSVSREKKESFPLTVTSAQKNPTAFYLCATSLAGGDTQYFGPGTRLTVL.